The TCR beta chain under discussion was sequenced for a study of blood T cells in healthy people across ages. The V and J ends lost 5 bases and 1 base, in that order; junction bases with no gene match: 11. The CDR3 contains 17 residues. The germline gives CDR1 MNHEY, CDR2 SMNVEV (reference sequence). A second PCR, run for about 7 to 11 cycles, used a sample-barcoded 5' primer plus a J-beta primer mix. TCRdb reprocessed the 5' RACE reads with MiXCR, giving one entry per CDR3 protein. The sample includes about 800,000 distinct CDR3 sequences, 25% of them seen just once. The data also belong to a second study, concerning T cells of mothers and their children.

The sample consisted of blood. The V and J genes are TRBV27 and TRBJ2-7; 10 bases fit TRBD1. The clonotype comes from a boy aged 5-17 years in good health. Here the CDR3 DNA reads TGTGCCAGCAGTCTCAGCCTGACAGGGGGCGAATCCTACGAGCAGTACTTC. It specifies CASSLSLTGGESYEQYF.